The 31 T cell receptor beta chains in this list originate from one sample, sequenced in a study of cytomegalovirus exposure and HLA in healthy donors. 13 Jbeta primers and 60 Vbeta primers were used for the PCR. Generated by immunoSEQ multiplex PCR, the TCRdb table keeps only in-frame clones and is missing some. The sample holds around 250,000 clones, approximately 82% seen once. Source material: PBMCs. These receptors all come from a woman aged 55-69 years in good health and CMV-seropositive.

This rearrangement joins TRBV27 to TRBJ2-5, with D perhaps matching TRBD1 (7 bases). The J call is doubtful: the DNA matches TRBJ2-7 better. The CDR3 is made up of 15 amino acids. Germline values: CDR1 MNHEY, CDR2 SMNVEV (reference sequence). In DNA form, the CDR3 reads TGTGCCAGCAGCTCCAGGGGGGAGCGGCACTACGAGCAGTACTTC. The encoded protein is CASSSRGERHYEQYF.

This chain connects TRBV6-6 to TRBJ1-1; no clear D gene. The CDR3 sequence is 15 residues long. Germline V gives CDR1 MNHNY, CDR2 SVGAGI (reference sequence). The germline V and J ends were trimmed by 0 bases and 0 bases, with 8 bases remaining between them. CDR3 protein: CASSYSGRMNTEAFF. The CDR3 bases are TGTGCCAGCAGTTACTCGGGCAGGATGAACACTGAAGCTTTCTTT.

This clone showed up just a few times. The CDR3 nucleotides are TGCGCCAGCAGCTCGAGGGGGGGCACTGAAGCTTTCTTT. This translates into CASSSRGGTEAFF. The chain is built from TRBV5-1 and TRBJ1-1; a weak D match, TRBD1 (6 bases). In germline, CDR1 is SGHRS, CDR2 YFSETQ. The ends were cut back, 3 bases at V and 4 bases at J, with 10 bases in the middle. CDR3 length: 13 amino acids.

The chain has TRBV5-5 and TRBJ2-7; no clear D. This CDR3 is 13 amino acids long. Trimming left V 4 bases short and J 6 bases short, with 14 bases between. Germline V CDR1 and CDR2: SGHKS, YYEKEE (reference sequence). CDR3 sequence (DNA): TGTGCCAGCAGCCCGCGCCTTCTCTCCGAGCAGTACTTC. Translated: CASSPRLLSEQYF.

The V and J genes are TRBV6-5 and TRBJ1-2, with D hard to call. The V end was cut by 2 bases, the J end by 6 bases, with 10 bases between. CDR3 length: 13 amino acids. Germline CDR1 is MNHEY and CDR2 is SVGAGI. CDR3 bases: TGTGCCAGCAGTTACATGAGGCTGAATGGCTACACCTTC. This gives the protein CASSYMRLNGYTF.

The chain recombines TRBV11-2 with TRBJ2-7; no reliable D call. Germline-derived CDR1 and CDR2 are SGHAT and FQNNGV. Deletions cut 5 bases from V and 2 bases from J, with 13 bases between. The CDR3 loop spans 14 amino acids. The CDR3 loop is CASSRYGLTYEQYF. The CDR3 DNA is TGTGCCAGCAGCCGTTATGGCCTCACCTACGAGCAGTACTTC. The full variable domain, with the rest looked up from reference TRBV11-2 and TRBJ2-7, is EAGVAQSPRYKIIEKRQSVAFWCNPISGHATLYWYQQILGQGPKLLIQFQNNGVVDDSQLPKDRFSAERLKGVDSTLKIQPAKLEDSAVYLCASSRYGLTYEQYFGPGTRLTVT.

The chain has TRBV11-2 and TRBJ2-4; D possibly corresponds to TRBD2 (5 bases). The V end lost 5 bases, the J end lost 12 bases, and 14 bases lay between the germline ends. CDR3 length: 12 residues. Germline V gene sequence: CDR1 SGHAT, CDR2 FQNNGV. This CDR3 reads CASSPEMGDQYF. The CDR3 DNA reads TGTGCCAGCAGCCCTGAAATGGGAGATCAGTACTTC.

In this sample, this clone turned up once. CDR3 nucleotides: TGTGCGACCCATTTCGACAGGAGCCTCTACGAGCAGTACTTC. It translates to CATHFDRSLYEQYF. This rearrangement joins TRBV15 to TRBJ2-7; D is perhaps TRBD1 (6 bases). The length of the CDR3 is 14 residues. Germline V gives CDR1 LNHNV, CDR2 YYDKDF (reference sequence).

This chain links TRBV5-1 with TRBJ2-1, with 13 bases matching TRBD2. Losses at the gene ends were 3 bases for V and 12 bases for J; bases not matched to a gene: 6. CDR3 size: 14 residues. The germline V gene encodes CDR1 SGHRS and CDR2 YFSETQ. The CDR3 region is CASSSTSGRVGQFF. In DNA, the CDR3 is TGCGCCAGCAGCTCCACTAGCGGGAGGGTGGGGCAGTTCTTC.

The chain is built from TRBV15 and TRBJ1-4; 7 bases agree with TRBD1. The V and J ends lost 5 bases and 7 bases, in that order; junction bases with no gene match: 7. Germline V gene lookup returns CDR1 LNHNV and CDR2 YYDKDF (reference sequence). The length of the CDR3 is 14 residues. The CDR3 region is CATSLTGHLEKLFF. In DNA, the CDR3 is TGTGCCACCAGCTTGACAGGGCATCTTGAAAAACTGTTTTTT. Complete variable domain (other parts from reference TRBV15 and TRBJ1-4): DAMVIQNPRYQVTQFGKPVTLSCSQTLNHNVMYWYQQKSSQAPKLLFHYYDKDFNNEADTPDNFQSRRPNTSFCFLDIRSPGLGDTAMYLCATSLTGHLEKLFFGSGTQLSVL.

J is TRBJ1-5 and V is TRBV10-2, with D maybe TRBD1 (5 bases). CDR3 size: 12 residues. From germline, CDR1 is WSHSY and CDR2 SAAADI. With 6 bases removed from V and 2 bases from J, the gap between germline ends came to 5 bases. CDR3 sequence: CASRTGNQPQHF. CDR3 DNA sequence: TGCGCCAGCAGGACAGGCAATCAGCCCCAGCATTTT.

This sequence joins TRBV7-2 and TRBJ2-1, with TRBD2 as a possible D gene (5 bases). With 7 bases removed from V and 5 bases from J, the gap between germline ends came to 15 bases. The length of the CDR3 is 14 residues. CDR1 SGHTA and CDR2 FQGNSA come from the germline V gene. The CDR3 coding sequence is TGTGCCAGCAAGTGGGCGGGCGAACACAATGAGCAGTTCTTC. Its translation: CASKWAGEHNEQFF.

The chain combines TRBV7-9 with TRBJ2-2, with a possible D match to TRBD2 (5 bases). V was trimmed by 2 bases and J by 6 bases, leaving 13 bases between them. The germline CDR1 and CDR2 sequences are SEHNR and FQNEAQ (reference sequence). This CDR3 has 15 residues. The CDR3 region has the DNA TGTGCCAGCAGCTTAAGGGAGACGAGGGCCGGGGAGCTGTTTTTT. It codes for CASSLRETRAGELFF.

The CDR3 here is CASEETQYF. CDR3 coding DNA: TGTGCCAGCGAGGAGACCCAGTACTTC. This chain connects TRBV2 to TRBJ2-5; D gene uncertain. V shed 8 bases and J shed 5 bases, with 3 bases lying between them. CDR3 length equals 9 residues. Per germline, CDR1 SNHLY and CDR2 FYNNEI.

The chain joins TRBV19 to TRBJ2-7; 9 bases align to TRBD1. This CDR3 spans 12 amino acids. Germline V lookup: CDR1 LNHDA, CDR2 SQIVND (reference sequence). V shed 10 bases, J shed 7 bases, and the junction held 8 bases outside the gene matches. The CDR3 DNA follows: TGTGCCACCTGGGACAGGGTGGGGGAGCAGTACTTC. Translating it yields CATWDRVGEQYF.

The rearrangement uses TRBV6-5 and TRBJ2-5, with 11 positions matching TRBD2. Germline V lookup: CDR1 MNHEY, CDR2 SVGAGI. The CDR3 totals 15 residues. The V segment lost 7 bases and the J segment 5 bases; nucleotides outside the gene matches: 9. This CDR3 reads CASKGQLAGDETQYF. Written as DNA, the CDR3 is TGTGCCAGCAAGGGCCAACTAGCGGGAGATGAGACCCAGTACTTC.

This clone was seen a single time. V is TRBV5-4 and J is TRBJ2-1, with D unresolved. CDR3 length: 15 residues. V was trimmed by 2 bases and J by 6 bases, leaving 15 bases between them. Germline CDR1 is SGHNT and CDR2 is YYREEE (reference sequence). The CDR3 loop is CASSFAPLGGNEQFF. CDR3 sequence (DNA): TGTGCCAGCAGCTTCGCCCCCCTCGGCGGCAATGAGCAGTTCTTC.

V is TRBV27 and J is TRBJ1-5; D is uncertain. Trimming took off 0 bases at V and 7 bases at J, with 19 bases between the two ends. This CDR3 region has 17 residues. Germline lookup yields CDR1 MNHEY and CDR2 SMNVEV (reference sequence). The CDR3 sequence is CASSLSSFPREGQPQHF. The CDR3 nucleotides are TGTGCCAGCAGTTTATCTTCCTTCCCCCGGGAGGGACAGCCCCAGCATTTT.

The rearrangement uses TRBV27 and TRBJ2-5; D is uncertain. Near its end, the DNA agrees better with TRBJ2-7, so the J call may be wrong. The CDR3 consists of 13 residues. Germline V lookup: CDR1 MNHEY, CDR2 SMNVEV (reference sequence). The CDR3 region has the DNA TGTGCCAGCAGTCCGACAAAAAGCTACGAGCAGTACTTC. It codes for CASSPTKSYEQYF.

J is TRBJ1-1 and V is TRBV7-9, with 7 bases identical to TRBD1. The germline V gene has CDR1 SEHNR and CDR2 FQNEAQ (reference sequence). V lost 3 bases and J lost 0; bases outside the gene matches: 4. The CDR3 length is 15 residues. The CDR3 reads CASSFSGTVNTEAFF. CDR3 in DNA: TGTGCCAGCAGCTTCTCCGGGACAGTGAACACTGAAGCTTTCTTT.

The V and J genes are TRBV19 and TRBJ1-1; the D gene is possibly TRBD1 (5 bases). CDR3 length: 16 amino acids. Germline-derived CDR1 and CDR2 are LNHDA and SQIVND (reference sequence). The V end lost 0 bases, the J end lost 0 bases, and 11 bases lay between the germline ends. In DNA, the CDR3 is TGTGCCAGTAGTATAGATCAAGGGGTTCTGAACACTGAAGCTTTCTTT. This sequence encodes CASSIDQGVLNTEAFF.

This chain connects TRBV10-3 to TRBJ2-5, with TRBD2 as a possible D gene (6 bases). The V and J ends lost 4 bases and 2 bases respectively, with 8 bases between them. The CDR3 covers 13 residues. Germline V gives CDR1 ENHRY, CDR2 SYGVKD. The CDR3 sequence: CAISAGTQETQYF. The CDR3 nucleotides read TGTGCCATCAGTGCCGGGACTCAAGAGACCCAGTACTTC.

The chain carries TRBV19 and TRBJ2-2; 10 nucleotides match TRBD2. CDR3 length equals 16 residues. Looked up from germline, CDR1 is LNHDA and CDR2 is SQIVND (reference sequence). The V and J ends lost 7 bases and 1 base, in that order; junction bases with no gene match: 6. Here the CDR3 reads CASIGLAGVNTGELFF. CDR3 coding DNA: TGTGCCAGTATAGGCCTAGCGGGGGTGAACACCGGGGAGCTGTTTTTT.

V and J are TRBV6-1 and TRBJ2-7; 7 bases agree with TRBD2. CDR1 and CDR2 from the germline V gene are MNHNS and SASEGT. The CDR3 has 15 amino acids. V lost 0 bases to trimming and J lost 0 bases; unmatched junction nucleotides: 2. CDR3 coding DNA: TGTGCCAGCAGTGAAGCGGGAGGGGTCTCCTACGAGCAGTACTTC. Translating it yields CASSEAGGVSYEQYF.

Regarding this clone: A read error may produce the germline difference seen at one junction end. The chain recombines TRBV7-9 with TRBJ1-1, with D possibly matching TRBD1 (6 bases). CDR3 length: 12 residues. CDR1 is SEHNR, CDR2 FQNEAQ, per germline (reference sequence). CDR3 sequence reads: CSSQQGFAEAFF. In DNA form, the CDR3 reads TGTTCCAGCCAACAGGGATTCGCTGAAGCTTTCTTT. The whole variable domain, remainder taken from reference TRBV7-9 and TRBJ1-1, is DTGVSQNPRHKITKRGQNVTFRCDPISEHNRLYWYRQTLGQGPEFLTYFQNEAQLEKSRLLSDRFSAERPKGSFSTLEIQRTEQGDSAMYLCSSQQGFAEAFFGQGTRLTVV.

As concerns this clone: An end of the junction does not agree with germline; a read error may underlie this. The rearrangement links TRBV7-7 to TRBJ2-5, with D tentatively TRBD2 (5 bases). The CDR3 is 13 residues long. CDR1 and CDR2 (germline): SSHAT, FNYEAQ (reference sequence). The CDR3 DNA sequence: TGTGCTAGCAGCTTAGGCCTAGCAGAGACCCAGTACTTC. Encoded protein: CASSLGLAETQYF.

To note about this clone: The sample holds other DNA sequences that translate to the same CDR3. V is TRBV30 and J is TRBJ2-1; D is unclear. Trimming cost V 3 bases and J 8 bases, with 8 bases left between them. Germline CDR1 reads GTSNPN; CDR2 reads SVGIG (reference sequence). CDR3 size: 11 residues. The CDR3 here is CAWSLGYEQFF. The CDR3 DNA reads TGTGCCTGGAGCCTCGGGTATGAGCAGTTCTTC.

The V call is TRBV9, the J call TRBJ2-7; 7 nucleotides match TRBD2. V lost 0 bases and J lost 4; bases outside the gene matches: 4. The CDR3 length is 14 residues. Germline assignment: CDR1 SGDLS and CDR2 YYNGEE. CDR3 coding DNA: TGTGCCAGCAGCGTAGGGGCGGGGGAATACGAGCAGTACTTC. Encoded protein: CASSVGAGEYEQYF.

This chain uses TRBV16 with TRBJ1-5; D possibly corresponds to TRBD1 (6 bases). The CDR3 sequence is 15 residues long. Trimming left V 1 base short and J 7 bases short, with 14 bases between. Germline lookup yields CDR1 KGHSY and CDR2 FQNENV. CDR3 region: CASSQLGASGQPQHF. CDR3 nucleotides: TGTGCCAGCAGCCAATTGGGGGCTTCCGGACAGCCCCAGCATTTT. Variable domain in full (rest from reference TRBV16 and TRBJ1-5): GEEVAQTPKHLVRGEGQKAKLYCAPIKGHSYVFWYQQVLKNEFKFLISFQNENVFDETGMPKERFSAKCLPNSPCSLEIQATKLEDSAVYFCASSQLGASGQPQHFGDGTRLSIL.

This chain joins TRBV14 and TRBJ1-1, with D possibly matching TRBD1 (6 bases). The CDR3 is made up of 13 amino acids. The germline gives CDR1 SGHDN, CDR2 FVKESK. V lost 6 bases and J lost 7, with 15 bases in between. CDR3 bases: TGTGCCAGCAGACACGCAGGGGACGGTGAAGCTTTCTTT. It is translated as CASRHAGDGEAFF.

The CDR3 region has the DNA TGCGCCAGCAGCCAGGGACAGCGGAACACTGAAGCTTTCTTT. This codes for CASSQGQRNTEAFF. V and J are TRBV5-1 and TRBJ1-1, with 7 positions matching TRBD1. This CDR3 has 14 residues. Trimming cost V 4 bases and J 1 base; bases outside gene matches: 4. Per the germline V gene, CDR1 is SGHRS and CDR2 is YFSETQ.